Listed below are T cell receptor beta chains from one sample, sequenced in a study of beta chain features in type 1 diabetes. Clones were sequenced by immunoSEQ multiplex PCR, and TCRdb holds only the in-frame ones, with some missing. The sample records 310,000 or so clones, approximately 10% being singletons. The material sequenced was central memory CD4+ T cells from blood. These receptors originate from a man between 25 and 39 years old with type 1 diabetes. CDR3s include the opening cysteine and the closing phenylalanine or tryptophan. D genes are given only for firm matches. Where a row states a size, it is once, few, many or the class of an expanded clone; other rows omit it.

cdr3_aa cdr3_nt clone_size v_call d_call j_call
CASSLGTGANVLTF TGCGCCAGCAGCTTGGGAACCGGGGCCAACGTCCTGACTTTC . TRBV5-1 . TRBJ2-6
CASTKDGGLDIQYF TGTGCCAGCACCAAAGACGGTGGCCTGGACATTCAGTACTTC few TRBV7-9 . TRBJ2-4
CASSQERPIIGSSYNSPLHF TGCGCCAGCAGCCAGGAAAGGCCCATAATAGGGAGCTCCTATAATTCACCCCTCCACTTT few TRBV4-3 . TRBJ1-6
CASSRDGLRGTQYF TGTGCCAGCAGCCGAGACGGCCTCCGAGGGACCCAGTACTTC few TRBV7-8 . TRBJ2-5
CAWSVGVENSPLHF TGTGCCTGGAGTGTAGGGGTGGAAAATTCACCCCTCCACTTT few TRBV30 . TRBJ1-6
CASLSPSDYGYTF TGTGCCAGCCTTTCACCGTCGGACTATGGCTACACCTTC . TRBV28 . TRBJ1-2
CASSPTLGANYGYTF TGTGCCAGCAGCCCAACCTTGGGGGCAAACTATGGCTACACCTTC . TRBV7-9 . TRBJ1-2
CASSQTGVFSGANVLTF TGCGCCAGCAGCCAGACCGGGGTGTTTTCTGGGGCCAACGTCCTGACTTTC . TRBV4-3 . TRBJ2-6
CASSLLAAPGEQFF TGTGCCAGCAGCTTATTAGCGGCGCCGGGTGAGCAGTTCTTC . TRBV11-2 . TRBJ2-1
CASSVEEEWAKNIQYF TGTGCCAGCAGTGTGGAAGAGGAGTGGGCCAAAAACATTCAGTACTTC few TRBV9 . TRBJ2-4
CASSPRRLTQETQYF TGTGCCAGCAGCCCTCGGCGGCTAACACAAGAGACCCAGTACTTC few TRBV9 . TRBJ2-5
CSVEKIMNTGELFF TGCAGCGTTGAAAAGATAATGAACACCGGGGAGCTGTTTTTT many TRBV29-1 . TRBJ2-2
CASSLVSGDYGYTF TGTGCCAGCAGCTTAGTATCAGGGGACTATGGCTACACCTTC . TRBV7-8 . TRBJ1-2
CASSPQPRQTYSYEQYF TGTGCCAGCAGCCCGCAACCCAGACAGACATACTCCTACGAGCAGTACTTC many TRBV7-8 . TRBJ2-7
CASSEGQDTEAFF TGTGCCAGCAGTGAGGGACAGGACACTGAAGCTTTCTTT . TRBV6-1 TRBD1 TRBJ1-1
CASSDDWDTSYEQYF TGTGCCAGCAGCGACGATTGGGACACCTCCTACGAGCAGTACTTC . TRBV5-6 . TRBJ2-7
CASSFRGLSEETQYF TGTGCCAGCAGCTTCCGGGGTCTTTCCGAAGAGACCCAGTACTTC . TRBV11-2 . TRBJ2-5
CASSLAGSTDTQYF TGTGCCAGCAGCTTAGCAGGGAGCACAGATACGCAGTATTTT . TRBV7-9 . TRBJ2-3
CASSLAGGQSNTEAFF TGTGCCAGCAGCTTAGCGGGCGGGCAGTCGAACACTGAAGCTTTCTTT . TRBV5-6 . TRBJ1-1
CASSQQDNTEAFF TGCGCCAGCAGCCAACAGGACAACACTGAAGCTTTCTTT . TRBV4-3 . TRBJ1-1
CASSGHYTGELFF TGTGCCAGCAGCGGACACTACACCGGGGAGCTGTTTTTT many TRBV9 . TRBJ2-2
CASSPRLGYTF TGTGCCAGCAGTCCGAGACTGGGCTACACCTTC . TRBV6-6 . TRBJ1-2
CASSLSNHQPQHF TGTGCCAGCAGTTTATCAAACCATCAGCCCCAGCATTTT few TRBV27 . TRBJ1-5
CAWSRGSNQPQHF TGTGCCTGGAGTCGTGGGAGCAATCAGCCCCAGCATTTT . TRBV30 . TRBJ1-5
CASSFRDWQFF TGTGCCAGCAGTTTCCGGGACTGGCAGTTCTTC few TRBV25-1 . TRBJ2-1
CASSLVLGGGQGLSEQFF TGTGCCAGCAGCTTAGTGCTTGGGGGCGGACAGGGTTTAAGTGAGCAGTTCTTC few TRBV7-2 TRBD1 TRBJ2-1
CASSLDSNEQFF TGTGCCAGCAGCTTAGATAGCAATGAGCAGTTCTTC few TRBV7-9 . TRBJ2-1
CASSQGTDPTNEKLFF TGCGCCAGCAGCCAGGGGACAGACCCAACTAATGAAAAACTGTTTTTT many TRBV4-3 TRBD1 TRBJ1-4
CAAGTSGAPDTQYF TGTGCCGCCGGTACTAGCGGGGCCCCAGATACGCAGTATTTT few TRBV30 TRBD2 TRBJ2-3
CASSLRTEDGEQYF TGCGCCAGCAGCTTGAGGACGGAGGACGGCGAGCAGTACTTC . TRBV5-1 . TRBJ2-7
CSVEPSDRDNEQYF TGCAGCGTTGAACCTTCGGACAGGGATAACGAGCAGTACTTC . TRBV29-1 TRBD1 TRBJ2-7
CATSPRTGIYETQYF TGTGCCACCAGCCCCCGGACAGGGATCTACGAGACCCAGTACTTC . TRBV15 TRBD1 TRBJ2-5
CASFSPGNEQFF TGTGCCAGTTTTTCTCCCGGCAATGAGCAGTTCTTC few TRBV2 . TRBJ2-1